A single sample gave rise to the 15 T cell receptor beta chains below, sequenced in a study of cytomegalovirus exposure and HLA in healthy donors. It was with 60 Vbeta and 13 Jbeta primers that the PCR ran. TCRdb keeps only in-frame clones here, not all; method: immunoSEQ multiplex PCR. The sample holds roughly 250,000 clones, around four fifths seen once. Sequencing used PBMCs. These receptors were taken from a middle-aged woman in good health and CMV-seropositive.

The CDR3 coding sequence is TGTGCCAGCAGCTTAGTGGACGGACAGACTGCTTTCTTT. It specifies CASSLVDGQTAFF. The chain is built from TRBV5-8 and TRBJ1-1, with D maybe TRBD1 (6 bases). The CDR3 covers 13 residues. The V gene's germline CDR1 is SGHTS and CDR2 YDEGEE. V lost 2 bases to trimming and J lost 11 bases, with 16 bases between them.

Concerning this clone itself: Its ends do not fully match the called genes, so a read error is possible. The chain has TRBV7-9 and TRBJ2-7, with 9 bases identical to TRBD1. Germline-derived CDR1 and CDR2 are SEHNR and FQNEAQ (reference sequence). This CDR3 is built from 16 residues. The DNA for the CDR3 is TGTTCCAGCAGCTTATCTGGAGGGACAGGGTCCTACGAGCAGTACTTC. It specifies CSSSLSGGTGSYEQYF.

The CDR3 sequence: CASSLSVAGTYEQYF. Here the CDR3 DNA reads TGTGCCAGCAGTTTATCGGTAGCGGGGACCTACGAGCAGTACTTC. V usage is TRBV28 and J usage is TRBJ2-7; 8 bases are a match to TRBD2. Germline assignment: CDR1 MDHEN and CDR2 SYDVKM. V shed 1 base and J 2 bases; nucleotides not matched to a gene: 4. The CDR3 covers 15 residues.

A remark on this clone: Other DNA sequences in the sample encode the same CDR3. The chain has TRBV27 and TRBJ2-1, with D unclear. This CDR3 region has 13 residues. CDR1 and CDR2 from the germline V gene are MNHEY and SMNVEV (reference sequence). V was trimmed by 1 base and J by 4 bases, leaving 5 bases between them. CDR3 sequence reads: CASSLYSYNEQFF. In nucleotides, the CDR3 is TGTGCCAGCAGTTTATACAGTTACAATGAGCAGTTCTTC.

The chain couples TRBV6-1 to TRBJ1-5; 7 bases fit TRBD1. V dropped 6 bases and J dropped 0; count of bases not matched to a gene: 5. The CDR3 runs to 15 residues. Germline CDR1 and CDR2: MNHNS and SASEGT. DNA for the CDR3: TGTGCCAGCAGCGACAGGGTTTATAGCAATCAGCCCCAGCATTTT. Its translation: CASSDRVYSNQPQHF.

The rearrangement uses TRBV5-1 and TRBJ2-3, with 13 positions matching TRBD2. CDR3 length: 16 amino acids. Germline V gene sequence: CDR1 SGHRS, CDR2 YFSETQ. The ends lost 0 bases at V and 9 bases at J; junction bases unmatched: 7. The CDR3 here is CASSLDGLAGVRTQYF. CDR3 bases: TGCGCCAGCAGCTTGGACGGACTAGCGGGAGTCAGAACGCAGTATTTT.

The chain links TRBV4-1 to TRBJ2-7; D uncertain. Trimming shortened V by 0 bases and J by 4 bases, and 10 bases separated the two germline ends. CDR1 is MGHRA and CDR2 is YSYEKL in the germline V gene. This CDR3 has 14 amino acids. Here the CDR3 DNA reads TGCGCCAGCAGCCAAGATTCTGGAGTGTACGAGCAGTACTTC. As protein: CASSQDSGVYEQYF.

The chain has TRBV6-6 and TRBJ1-2; D remains ambiguous. Trimming stripped 2 bases from V and 8 bases from J, with 18 bases between. This CDR3 region has 15 residues. The germline gives CDR1 MNHNY, CDR2 SVGAGI (reference sequence). In nucleotides, the CDR3 is TGTGCCAGCAGTTACAGACCCTCCAAAGGAGAAGGCTACACCTTC. Its translation is CASSYRPSKGEGYTF.

With respect to this clone: At the DNA level, this CDR3 is encoded by other sequences in the same sample as well. The J gene is TRBJ1-5, the V gene TRBV19; the D is unclear. Trimming stripped 3 bases from V and 5 bases from J, with 8 bases between. CDR1 LNHDA and CDR2 SQIVND come from the germline V gene (reference sequence). This CDR3 has 13 amino acids. CDR3 coding DNA: TGTGCCAGTAGTATCTCCGGGGATCAGCCCCAGCATTTT. Encoded protein: CASSISGDQPQHF.

V usage is TRBV7-2 and J usage is TRBJ1-2; TRBD1 matches 12 bases. CDR1 is SGHTA, CDR2 FQGNSA, per germline. With 5 bases clipped from V and 6 bases from J, the junction kept 13 bases outside the gene matches. The CDR3 is made up of 17 amino acids. The CDR3, as DNA: TGTGCCAGCAGCCCAAGGGACAGGGGGCGCCTAGGGGATGGCTACACCTTC. This translates into CASSPRDRGRLGDGYTF.

The rearrangement uses TRBV4-3 and TRBJ1-2, with D tentatively TRBD1 (5 bases). Germline V gene data show CDR1 as LGHNA and CDR2 as YSLEER. The CDR3 has 16 residues. Between the trimmed V and J ends, which lost 0 bases and 2 bases, there was a span of 13 bases. CDR3 in amino acids: CASSQDPPGGNYGYTF. The CDR3, as DNA: TGCGCCAGCAGCCAAGATCCCCCGGGGGGAAACTATGGCTACACCTTC.

In this sample, this clone turned up a few times. CDR3 sequence (DNA): TGTGCCAGTAGCTTGGAAAAGGGAGTGGACGAGCAGTACTTC. It specifies CASSLEKGVDEQYF. The rearrangement links TRBV19 to TRBJ2-7; D perhaps matches TRBD2 (5 bases). CDR1 and CDR2 (germline): LNHDA, SQIVND (reference sequence). V was shortened by 6 bases and J by 5 bases, with 17 bases between the two germline ends. This CDR3 is built from 14 residues. Looking up the rest from reference TRBV19 and TRBJ2-7 gives the full variable domain: DGGITQSPKYLFRKEGQNVTLSCEQNLNHDAMYWYRQDPGQGLRLIYYSQIVNDFQKGDIAEGYSVSREKKESFPLTVTSAQKNPTAFYLCASSLEKGVDEQYFGPGTRLTVT.

V gene TRBV5-1 combines with J gene TRBJ2-1, with 8 nucleotides matching TRBD2. The CDR3 extends over 19 amino acids. V lost 1 base to trimming and J lost 0 bases; unmatched junction nucleotides: 12. Germline loops: CDR1 SGHRS, CDR2 YFSETQ. CDR3 residues: CASSLPGLERFSSYNEQFF. CDR3 DNA sequence: TGCGCCAGCAGCTTGCCGGGACTAGAGCGTTTCAGCTCCTACAATGAGCAGTTCTTC.

The genes are TRBV5-1 and TRBJ2-5; 8 bases match TRBD2. Germline-derived CDR1 and CDR2 are SGHRS and YFSETQ. The CDR3 contains 15 residues. V gave up 1 base and J gave up 5 bases; unmatched junction bases: 7. The CDR3 spells CASSLTAGGQETQYF. CDR3 nucleotides: TGCGCCAGCAGCTTGACGGCGGGAGGACAGGAGACCCAGTACTTC.

CDR3 region: CASSVTYSNTGELFF. CDR3 bases: TGTGCCAGCAGCGTGACATACTCGAACACCGGGGAGCTGTTTTTT. The chain employs TRBV11-2 and TRBJ2-2; D uncertain. The germline gives CDR1 SGHAT, CDR2 FQNNGV. Trimming took 5 bases from V and 0 from J, leaving 10 bases between them. The CDR3 is made up of 15 amino acids.